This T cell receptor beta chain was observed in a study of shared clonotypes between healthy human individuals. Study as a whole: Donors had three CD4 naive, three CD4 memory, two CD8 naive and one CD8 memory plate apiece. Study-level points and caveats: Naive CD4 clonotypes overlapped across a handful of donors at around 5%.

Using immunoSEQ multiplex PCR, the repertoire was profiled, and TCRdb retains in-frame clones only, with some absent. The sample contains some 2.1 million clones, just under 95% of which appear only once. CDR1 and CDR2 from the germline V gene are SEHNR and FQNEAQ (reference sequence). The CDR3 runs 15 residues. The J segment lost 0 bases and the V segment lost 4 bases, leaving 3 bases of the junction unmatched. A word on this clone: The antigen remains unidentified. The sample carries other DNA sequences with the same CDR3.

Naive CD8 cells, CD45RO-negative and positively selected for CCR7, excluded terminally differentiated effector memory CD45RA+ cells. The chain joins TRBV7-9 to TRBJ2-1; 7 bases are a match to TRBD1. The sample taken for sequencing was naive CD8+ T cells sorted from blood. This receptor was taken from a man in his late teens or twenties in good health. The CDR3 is CASSSDRSSYNEQFF. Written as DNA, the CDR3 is TGTGCCAGCAGCTCGGACAGGAGCTCCTACAATGAGCAGTTCTTC. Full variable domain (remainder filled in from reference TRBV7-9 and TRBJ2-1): DTGVSQNPRHKITKRGQNVTFRCDPISEHNRLYWYRQTLGQGPEFLTYFQNEAQLEKSRLLSDRFSAERPKGSFSTLEIQRTEQGDSAMYLCASSSDRSSYNEQFFGPGTRLTVL.